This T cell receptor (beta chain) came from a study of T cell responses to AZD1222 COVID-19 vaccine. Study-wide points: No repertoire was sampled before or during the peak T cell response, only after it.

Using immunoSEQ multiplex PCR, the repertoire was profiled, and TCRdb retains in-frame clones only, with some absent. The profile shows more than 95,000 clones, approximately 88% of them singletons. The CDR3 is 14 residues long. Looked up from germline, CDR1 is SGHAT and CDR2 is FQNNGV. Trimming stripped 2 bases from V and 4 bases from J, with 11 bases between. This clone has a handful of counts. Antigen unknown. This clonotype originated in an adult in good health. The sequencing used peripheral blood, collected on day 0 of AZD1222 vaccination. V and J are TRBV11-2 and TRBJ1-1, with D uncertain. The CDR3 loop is CASSLTGFGTEAFF. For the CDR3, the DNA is TGTGCCAGCAGCTTAACCGGGTTCGGCACTGAAGCTTTCTTT.